A selection of T cell receptor beta chains follows, all from one sample in a study of radiotherapy plus CTLA-4 blockade in lung cancer. Here immunoSEQ multiplex PCR was the method, and the copy in TCRdb shows in-frame clones only, minus some. The table records some 62,000 clones, around 77% of them present only once. Material: peripheral blood, obtained from a patient treated with radiotherapy plus ipilimumab. The receptors come from a human donor with non-small cell lung cancer who had a complete response to radiotherapy plus ipilimumab. CDR3s include the opening cysteine and the closing phenylalanine or tryptophan. A D gene is named only where the DNA matches it firmly. Some rows mark clone size as missing; the rest say once, few, many or name a class of expanded clone.

V gene,clone size,J gene,D gene,CDR3 protein,CDR3 DNA
TRBV11-2,.,TRBJ1-2,.,CASSRGAGGYGYTF,TGTGCCAGCAGCAGGGGGGCTGGGGGCTATGGCTACACCTTC
TRBV7-9,.,TRBJ1-2,.,CASSLAYLDAYGYTF,TGTGCCAGCAGCTTAGCGTATCTCGACGCTTATGGCTACACCTTC
TRBV19,once,TRBJ2-7,TRBD2,CASSISRDYEQYF,TGTGCCAGTAGTATCAGCAGGGACTACGAGCAATACTTC
TRBV19,.,TRBJ1-3,.,CASSAVAVSGNTIYF,TGTGCCAGTAGTGCCGTTGCGGTATCTGGAAACACCATATATTTT
TRBV9,few,TRBJ2-1,.,CASSDETGGGYNEQFF,TGTGCCAGCAGCGACGAAACAGGGGGAGGGTACAATGAGCAGTTCTTC
TRBV28,.,TRBJ2-6,.,CASSTRQAGANVLTF,TGTGCCAGCAGCACTAGACAGGCTGGGGCCAACGTCCTGACTTTC
TRBV7-9,.,TRBJ1-4,.,CASSLSGFGEKLFF,TGTGCCAGCAGCTTATCAGGTTTCGGAGAAAAACTGTTTTTT
TRBV2,.,TRBJ1-1,.,CASSGETEMNTEAFF,TGTGCCAGCAGTGGGGAGACAGAGATGAACACTGAAGCTTTCTTT
TRBV5-1,.,TRBJ2-7,.,CASSSAAAYEQYF,TGCGCCAGCAGTTCCGCAGCGGCATACGAGCAGTACTTC
TRBV19,.,TRBJ2-2,TRBD1,CASSRQGLSANTGELFF,TGTGCCAGTAGTAGACAGGGGCTATCCGCGAACACCGGGGAGCTGTTTTTT
TRBV6-1,.,TRBJ2-7,TRBD2,CAGGATTAYEQYF,TGTGCGGGAGGGGCCACCACCGCCTACGAGCAGTACTTC
TRBV7-2,.,TRBJ1-1,.,CASSLRRDAEEAFF,TGTGCCAGCAGCCTGCGCCGGGACGCTGAGGAAGCTTTCTTT
TRBV2,.,TRBJ2-3,.,CASSEGVRQLSTDTQYF,TGTGCCAGCAGTGAAGGGGTCAGACAGCTTAGCACAGATACGCAGTATTTT
TRBV4-3,.,TRBJ1-2,.,CASSQEGSNYGYTF,TGCGCCAGCAGCCAAGAGGGGAGTAACTATGGCTACACCTTC
TRBV6-4,.,TRBJ1-2,.,CASSASGGGGPNYGYTF,TGTGCCAGCAGTGCTTCGGGGGGCGGGGGGCCTAACTATGGCTACACCTTC
TRBV6-1,.,TRBJ2-1,TRBD1,CASSGQGTYNEQFF,TGTGCCAGCAGCGGACAGGGGACATACAATGAGCAGTTCTTC
TRBV10-3,.,TRBJ2-2,TRBD2,CAIGGDGDTGELFF,TGTGCCATCGGGGGGGACGGAGACACCGGGGAGCTGTTTTTT
TRBV6-4,.,TRBJ1-1,.,CASSNRVGEAFF,TGTGCCAGCAGTAACAGGGTGGGTGAAGCTTTCTTT
TRBV30,.,TRBJ2-3,.,CAWRGRAAGTDTQYF,TGTGCCTGGCGGGGGCGGGCGGCCGGCACAGATACGCAGTATTTT